Listed below are T cell receptor beta chains from one sample, sequenced in a study of OX40 agonist ivuxolimab in advanced cancers. The data were produced by immunoSEQ multiplex PCR, yet TCRdb's version contains in-frame clones alone and is incomplete. In the table there are about 64,000 clones, around 80% of which are singletons. Sequenced here: CD4+ or CD8+ T cells sorted from blood, sampled in a trial of the OX40 agonist ivuxolimab. Receptors originate from an adult with an advanced solid tumor such as melanoma, head and neck, liver or kidney cancer. The CDR3 runs from the conserved cysteine through the conserved F or W. Fields, in order: J gene, clone size, D gene, V gene, CDR3 protein, CDR3 DNA. D genes are given only for firm matches. Expanded clones get a size class; other rows say once, few or many, or leave the size out.

TRBJ1-6	NA	NA	TRBV30	CAWSRPMGISPLHF	TGTGCCTGGAGTCGCCCGATGGGAATTTCACCCCTCCACTTT
TRBJ2-1	NA	TRBD1	TRBV10-1	CASSGGTGGIEQFF	TGCGCCAGCAGTGGGGGGACAGGGGGCATTGAGCAGTTCTTC
TRBJ2-5	NA	NA	TRBV5-1	CASSGETQYF	TGCGCCAGCAGCGGTGAGACCCAGTACTTC
TRBJ1-2	NA	TRBD1	TRBV6-5	CASSEWDSHF	TGTGCCAGCAGTGAGTGGGACAGCCACTTC
TRBJ2-5	NA	TRBD2	TRBV2	CASSELREGTQYF	TGTGCCAGCAGTGAACTGCGGGAGGGGACCCAGTACTTC
TRBJ2-1	NA	NA	TRBV9	CASSVGQNNEQFF	TGTGCCAGCAGTGTGGGACAAAACAATGAGCAGTTCTTC
TRBJ1-1	NA	NA	TRBV7-9	CASSLEGVTEAFF	TGTGCCAGCAGCTTAGAGGGGGTCACTGAAGCTTTCTTT
TRBJ1-1	NA	NA	TRBV6-4	CASRQGLAAFF	TGTGCCAGCAGGCAGGGGCTTGCAGCTTTCTTT
TRBJ2-3	NA	TRBD2	TRBV10-3	CAISEGSGGFTDTQYF	TGTGCCATCAGTGAGGGTAGCGGGGGGTTCACAGATACGCAGTATTTT
TRBJ2-4	NA	NA	TRBV7-9	CASSLGSTGSANIQYF	TGTGCCAGCAGCTTAGGTAGTACGGGCTCGGCAAACATTCAGTACTTC
TRBJ2-7	NA	TRBD2	TRBV5-4	CASSRNSGGNYEQYF	TGTGCCAGCAGCAGGAATAGCGGGGGCAACTACGAGCAGTACTTC
TRBJ2-3	NA	NA	TRBV6-5	CASSYTGLLTDTQYF	TGTGCCAGCAGTTACACGGGACTGCTCACAGATACGCAGTATTTT
TRBJ1-4	NA	NA	TRBV19	CASSIGQGNGNEKLFF	TGTGCCAGTAGTATAGGCCAGGGGAACGGTAATGAAAAACTGTTTTTT
TRBJ2-7	NA	TRBD2	TRBV19	CASRAGELAGYEQYF	TGTGCCAGTAGAGCGGGGGAACTAGCGGGCTACGAGCAGTACTTC
TRBJ2-1	NA	NA	TRBV2	CASRRGVSYNEQFF	TGTGCCAGCCGACGAGGGGTTTCCTACAATGAGCAGTTCTTC
TRBJ1-2	NA	NA	TRBV19	CASSIDGRVHGYTF	TGTGCCAGTAGTATAGACGGCAGGGTGCATGGCTACACCTTC
TRBJ1-5	NA	TRBD1	TRBV4-1	CASSQVGTGGIVGNQPQHF	TGCGCCAGCAGCCAAGTCGGGACAGGGGGTATTGTGGGTAATCAGCCCCAGCATTTT
TRBJ1-4	NA	NA	TRBV19	CASSGAGTPNEKLFF	TGTGCCAGTAGTGGGGCCGGGACACCAAATGAAAAACTGTTTTTT
TRBJ1-2	NA	NA	TRBV7-2	CASSPGVDRTPTF	TGTGCCAGCAGCCCTGGGGTGGACAGAACCCCCACCTTC
TRBJ2-5	few	NA	TRBV5-6	CASSLGGQETQYF	TGTGCCAGCAGCTTGGGAGGGCAAGAGACCCAGTACTTC
TRBJ1-5	NA	NA	TRBV18	CASSTTSNQPQHF	TGTGCCAGCTCAACAACGAGCAATCAGCCCCAGCATTTT
TRBJ2-7	NA	NA	TRBV19	CASTPGHGSYEQYF	TGTGCCAGTACCCCAGGACACGGCTCCTACGAGCAGTACTTC
TRBJ1-5	NA	NA	TRBV29-1	CSAADGNQPQHF	TGCAGCGCTGCGGACGGTAATCAGCCCCAGCATTTT
TRBJ2-2	NA	NA	TRBV5-1	CASSLKAGAGELFF	TGCGCCAGCAGCTTGAAAGCAGGGGCCGGGGAGCTGTTTTTT
TRBJ1-1	once	NA	TRBV5-8	CASSFGEDTNTEAFF	TGTGCCAGCAGCTTTGGTGAGGATACGAACACTGAAGCTTTCTTT
TRBJ1-5	many	NA	TRBV7-9	CASSRQDQPQHF	TGTGCCAGCAGCAGGCAAGATCAGCCCCAGCATTTT
TRBJ2-1	NA	NA	TRBV7-2	CASRHLLRQGLYNEQFF	TGTGCCAGCAGACACCTCCTTCGGCAGGGGCTTTACAATGAGCAGTTCTTC
TRBJ1-5	many	NA	TRBV4-1	CASSQDVQARQPQHF	TGCGCCAGCAGCCAAGATGTACAGGCTCGCCAGCCCCAGCATTTT
TRBJ1-4	many	NA	TRBV15	CATSRDISRNEKLFF	TGTGCCACCAGCAGAGATATAAGCAGAAATGAAAAACTGTTTTTT